This TCR beta chain originates from a study of T cell clonotyping in hematopoietic cell transplantation. Study-wide context: Pretransplant recipient samples were taken after cytoreduction.

With respect to this clone: Its target is unknown.

Time point in this sample: recipient sample about 28 days before transplant, after cytoreduction. Recipients were bled about 28 days pretransplant and at posttransplant days 30, 100, 180. Whole-study results and caveats: After transplant, recipient diversity fell while pathologically expanded clonotypes grew through day 180.

Assay used: immunoSEQ multiplex PCR; TCRdb lists only in-frame clones, some missing. The sample contains 30,000 to 40,000 clones, roughly 94% of which appear only once. The receptor comes from a middle-aged man with chronic myeloid leukemia. Some clones in this sample may be carry-over from other donors' samples. The sequencing used peripheral blood mononuclear cells, collected before stem cell transplant.

In nucleotides, the CDR3 is TGTGCCAGCAGTTACTCGACAGGTTTTTCGTATGGCTACACCTTC. Its translation: CASSYSTGFSYGYTF. The chain joins TRBV6-5 to TRBJ1-2, with a weak D call TRBD1 (6 bases). V dropped 0 bases and J dropped 5 bases, with 13 bases sitting between them. This CDR3 contains 15 residues. In germline, CDR1 is MNHEY, CDR2 SVGAGI.